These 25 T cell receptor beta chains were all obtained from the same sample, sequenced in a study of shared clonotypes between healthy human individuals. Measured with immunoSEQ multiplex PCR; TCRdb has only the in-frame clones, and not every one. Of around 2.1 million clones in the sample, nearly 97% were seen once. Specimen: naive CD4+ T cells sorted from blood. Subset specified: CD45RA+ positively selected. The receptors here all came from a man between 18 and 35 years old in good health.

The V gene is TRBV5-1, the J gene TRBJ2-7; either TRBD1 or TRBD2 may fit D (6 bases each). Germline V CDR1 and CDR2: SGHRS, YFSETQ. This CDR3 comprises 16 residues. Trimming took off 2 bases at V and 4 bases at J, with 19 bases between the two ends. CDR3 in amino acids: CASSFRGGGNTYEQYF. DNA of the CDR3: TGCGCCAGCAGCTTCCGAGGGGGAGGAAATACTTACGAGCAGTACTTC.

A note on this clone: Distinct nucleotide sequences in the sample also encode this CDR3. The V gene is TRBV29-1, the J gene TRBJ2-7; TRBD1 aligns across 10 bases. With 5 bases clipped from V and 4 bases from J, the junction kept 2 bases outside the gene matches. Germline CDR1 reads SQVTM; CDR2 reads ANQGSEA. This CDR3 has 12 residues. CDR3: CSVRTGGYEQYF. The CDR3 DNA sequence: TGCAGCGTTCGGACAGGGGGGTACGAGCAGTACTTC.

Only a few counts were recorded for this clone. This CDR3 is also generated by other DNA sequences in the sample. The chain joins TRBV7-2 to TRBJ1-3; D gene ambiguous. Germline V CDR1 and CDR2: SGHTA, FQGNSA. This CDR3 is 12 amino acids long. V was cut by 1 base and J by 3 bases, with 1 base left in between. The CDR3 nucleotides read TGTGCCAGCAGCTTAGGTGGAAACACCATATATTTT. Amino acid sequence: CASSLGGNTIYF.

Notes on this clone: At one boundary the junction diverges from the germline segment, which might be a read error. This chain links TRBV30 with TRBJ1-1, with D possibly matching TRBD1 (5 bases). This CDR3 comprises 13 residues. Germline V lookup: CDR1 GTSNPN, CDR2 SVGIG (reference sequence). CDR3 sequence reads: CVWGPGTYTEAFF. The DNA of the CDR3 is TGTGTCTGGGGACCGGGTACTTACACTGAAGCTTTCTTT.

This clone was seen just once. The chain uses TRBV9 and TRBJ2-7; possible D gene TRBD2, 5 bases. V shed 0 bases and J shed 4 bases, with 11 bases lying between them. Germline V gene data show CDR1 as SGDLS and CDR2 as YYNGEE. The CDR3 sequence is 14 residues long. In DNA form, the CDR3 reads TGTGCCAGCAGCGTAGAATTAGAGGGTTACGAGCAGTACTTC. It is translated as CASSVELEGYEQYF.

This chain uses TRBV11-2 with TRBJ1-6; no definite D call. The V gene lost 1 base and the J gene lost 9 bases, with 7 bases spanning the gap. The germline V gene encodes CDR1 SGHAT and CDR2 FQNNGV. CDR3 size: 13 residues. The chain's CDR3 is CASSLGQTSPLHF. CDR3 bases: TGTGCCAGCAGCTTAGGCCAGACTTCACCCCTCCACTTT.

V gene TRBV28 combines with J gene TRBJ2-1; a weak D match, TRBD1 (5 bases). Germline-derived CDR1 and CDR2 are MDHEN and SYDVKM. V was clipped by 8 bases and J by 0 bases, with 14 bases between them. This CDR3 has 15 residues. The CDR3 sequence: CASPQGSGSYNEQFF. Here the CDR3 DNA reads TGTGCCAGCCCTCAGGGAAGTGGCTCCTACAATGAGCAGTTCTTC.

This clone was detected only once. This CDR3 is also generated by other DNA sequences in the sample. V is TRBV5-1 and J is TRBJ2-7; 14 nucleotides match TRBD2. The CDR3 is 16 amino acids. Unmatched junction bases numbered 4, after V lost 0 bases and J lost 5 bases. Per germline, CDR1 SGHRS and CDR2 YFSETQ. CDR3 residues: CASSLGLAGGRDEQYF. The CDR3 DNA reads TGCGCCAGCAGCTTGGGACTAGCGGGAGGGCGCGACGAGCAGTACTTC.

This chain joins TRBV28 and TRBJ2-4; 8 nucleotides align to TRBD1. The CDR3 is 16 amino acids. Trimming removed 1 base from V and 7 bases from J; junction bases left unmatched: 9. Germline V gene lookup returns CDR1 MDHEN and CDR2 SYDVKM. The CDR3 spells CASSLYPGGGSNIQYF. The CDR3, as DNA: TGTGCCAGCAGTTTATACCCAGGGGGCGGTTCTAACATTCAGTACTTC.

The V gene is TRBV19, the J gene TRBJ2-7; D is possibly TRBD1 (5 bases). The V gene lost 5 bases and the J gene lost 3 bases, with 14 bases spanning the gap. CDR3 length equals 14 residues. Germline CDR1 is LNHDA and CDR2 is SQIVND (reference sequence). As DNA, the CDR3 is TGTGCCAGTAGTCCTCGGACAAATAGCTACGAGCAGTACTTC. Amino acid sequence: CASSPRTNSYEQYF.

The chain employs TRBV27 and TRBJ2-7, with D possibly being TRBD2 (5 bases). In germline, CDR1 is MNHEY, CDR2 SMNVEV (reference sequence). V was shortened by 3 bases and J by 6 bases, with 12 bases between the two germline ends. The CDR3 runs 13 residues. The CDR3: CASSFRGLSEQYF. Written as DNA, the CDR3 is TGTGCCAGCAGTTTCCGGGGTCTGAGCGAGCAGTACTTC.

The CDR3 loop is CARRQGLGYTF. CDR3 coding DNA: TGTGCCAGACGACAGGGCCTAGGCTACACCTTC. This sequence joins TRBV21-1 and TRBJ1-2; no check of the table's D call, TRBD1, against the DNA was made. TRBV21-1 is shown as a pseudogene. The CDR3 loop spans 11 amino acids.

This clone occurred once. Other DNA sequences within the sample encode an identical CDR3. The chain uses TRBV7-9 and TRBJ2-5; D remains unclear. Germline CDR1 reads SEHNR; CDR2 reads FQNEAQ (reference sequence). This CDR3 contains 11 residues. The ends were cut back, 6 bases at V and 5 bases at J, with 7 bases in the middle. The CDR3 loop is CASSSGETQYF. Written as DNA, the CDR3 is TGTGCCAGCAGTTCTGGGGAGACCCAGTACTTC.

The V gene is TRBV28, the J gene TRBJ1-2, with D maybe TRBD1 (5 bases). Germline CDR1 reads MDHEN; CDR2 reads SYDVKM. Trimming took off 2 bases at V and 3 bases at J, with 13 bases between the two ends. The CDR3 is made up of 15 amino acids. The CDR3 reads CASSLLDRLDYGYTF. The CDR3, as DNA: TGTGCCAGCAGTTTACTTGACAGACTAGACTATGGCTACACCTTC.

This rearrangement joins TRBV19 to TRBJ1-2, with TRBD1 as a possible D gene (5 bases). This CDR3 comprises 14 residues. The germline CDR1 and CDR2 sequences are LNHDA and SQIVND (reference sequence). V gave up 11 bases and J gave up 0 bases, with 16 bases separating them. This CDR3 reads CAGKGHGANYGYTF. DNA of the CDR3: TGTGCCGGGAAGGGGCATGGGGCTAACTATGGCTACACCTTC.

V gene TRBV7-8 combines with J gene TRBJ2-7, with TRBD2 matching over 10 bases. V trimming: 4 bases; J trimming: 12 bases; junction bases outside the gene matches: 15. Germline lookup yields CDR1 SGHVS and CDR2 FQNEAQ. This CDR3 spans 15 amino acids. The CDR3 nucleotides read TGTGCCAGCAGCTCATCCGGGACTAGCGAATATCCTAGGTACTTC. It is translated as CASSSSGTSEYPRYF.

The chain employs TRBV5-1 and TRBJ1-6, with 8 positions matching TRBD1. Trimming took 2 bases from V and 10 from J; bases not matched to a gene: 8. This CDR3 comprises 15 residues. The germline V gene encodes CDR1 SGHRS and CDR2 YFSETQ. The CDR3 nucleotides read TGCGCCAGCAGCTTAACCACAGGGGGACGCTCACCCCTCCACTTT. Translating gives CASSLTTGGRSPLHF.

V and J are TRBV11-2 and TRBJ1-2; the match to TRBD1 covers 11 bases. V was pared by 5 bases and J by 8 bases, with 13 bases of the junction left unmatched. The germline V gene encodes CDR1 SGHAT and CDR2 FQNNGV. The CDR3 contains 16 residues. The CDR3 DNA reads TGTGCCAGCAGCCCCTGGGGGGGACAGGGGGTTTTCGGCTACACCTTC. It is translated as CASSPWGGQGVFGYTF. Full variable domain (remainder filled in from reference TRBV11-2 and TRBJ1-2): EAGVAQSPRYKIIEKRQSVAFWCNPISGHATLYWYQQILGQGPKLLIQFQNNGVVDDSQLPKDRFSAERLKGVDSTLKIQPAKLEDSAVYLCASSPWGGQGVFGYTFGSGTRLTVV.

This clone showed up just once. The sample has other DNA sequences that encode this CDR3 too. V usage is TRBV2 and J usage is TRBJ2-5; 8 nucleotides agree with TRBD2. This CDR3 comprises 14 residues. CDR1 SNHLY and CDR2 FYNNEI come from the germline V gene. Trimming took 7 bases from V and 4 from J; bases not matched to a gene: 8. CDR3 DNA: TGTGCCAGCACCTTACTAGCGGAGGGAGAGACCCAGTACTTC. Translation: CASTLLAEGETQYF.

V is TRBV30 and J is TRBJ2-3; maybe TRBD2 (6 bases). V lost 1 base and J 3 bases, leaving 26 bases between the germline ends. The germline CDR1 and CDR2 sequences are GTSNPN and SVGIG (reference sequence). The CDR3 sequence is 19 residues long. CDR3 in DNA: TGTGCCTGGAGTGGTAATCGTTTCGAGCGGGCCCGCCCTACAGATACGCAGTATTTT. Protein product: CAWSGNRFERARPTDTQYF.

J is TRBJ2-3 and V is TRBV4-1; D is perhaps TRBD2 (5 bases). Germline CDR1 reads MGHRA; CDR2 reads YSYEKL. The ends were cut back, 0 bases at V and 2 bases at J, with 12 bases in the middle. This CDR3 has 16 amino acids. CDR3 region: CASSQDLERSTDTQYF. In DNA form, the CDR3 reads TGCGCCAGCAGCCAAGATTTAGAGCGGTCCACAGATACGCAGTATTTT.

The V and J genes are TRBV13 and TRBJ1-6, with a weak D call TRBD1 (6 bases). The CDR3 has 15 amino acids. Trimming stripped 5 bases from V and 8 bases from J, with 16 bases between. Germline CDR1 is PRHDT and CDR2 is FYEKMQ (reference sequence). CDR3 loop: CASSPSSNRDSPLHF. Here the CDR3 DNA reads TGTGCCAGCAGCCCAAGTAGTAACAGGGATTCACCCCTCCACTTT.

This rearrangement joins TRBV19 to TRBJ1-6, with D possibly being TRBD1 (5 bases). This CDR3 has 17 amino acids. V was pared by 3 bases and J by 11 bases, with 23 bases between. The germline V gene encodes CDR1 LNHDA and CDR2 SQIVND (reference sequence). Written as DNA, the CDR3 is TGTGCCAGTAGTATCCGCCCGGGGCCGGTGGTTCGGACACCCCTCCACTTT. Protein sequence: CASSIRPGPVVRTPLHF.

DNA of the CDR3: TGTGCCAGCAGAGATCAGGACGGATACTTAAGCACAGATACGCAGTATTTT. It is translated as CASRDQDGYLSTDTQYF. The V gene is TRBV2, the J gene TRBJ2-3; no clear D gene. The CDR3 runs to 17 residues. The germline gives CDR1 SNHLY, CDR2 FYNNEI. V shed 6 bases and J shed 0 bases, with 19 bases lying between them. Combining the CDR3 with reference TRBV2 and TRBJ2-3 gives the whole variable domain EPEVTQTPSHQVTQMGQEVILRCVPISNHLYFYWYRQILGQKVEFLVSFYNNEISEKSEIFDDQFSVERPDGSNFTLKIRSTKLEDSAMYFCASRDQDGYLSTDTQYFGPGTRLTVL.

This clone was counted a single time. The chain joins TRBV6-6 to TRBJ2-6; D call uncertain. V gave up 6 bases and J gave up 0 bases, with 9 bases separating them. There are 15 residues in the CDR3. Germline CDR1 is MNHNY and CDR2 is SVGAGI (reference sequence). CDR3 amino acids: CASSGPNSGANVLTF. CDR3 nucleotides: TGTGCCAGCAGCGGACCTAACTCTGGGGCCAACGTCCTGACTTTC.